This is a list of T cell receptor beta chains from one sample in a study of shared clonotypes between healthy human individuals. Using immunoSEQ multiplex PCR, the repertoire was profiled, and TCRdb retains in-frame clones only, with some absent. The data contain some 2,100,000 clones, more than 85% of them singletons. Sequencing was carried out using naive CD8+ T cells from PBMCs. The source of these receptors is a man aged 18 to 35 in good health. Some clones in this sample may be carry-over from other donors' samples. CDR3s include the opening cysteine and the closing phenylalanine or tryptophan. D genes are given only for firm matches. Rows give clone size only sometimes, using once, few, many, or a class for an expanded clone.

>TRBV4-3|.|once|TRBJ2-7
TGCGCCAGCAGCCAAGATCGGCTTCGGGAGCAGTACTTC
CASSQDRLREQYF
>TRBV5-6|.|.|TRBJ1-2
TGTGCCAGCAGCTTGGGCAGCAACTATGGCTACACCTTC
CASSLGSNYGYTF
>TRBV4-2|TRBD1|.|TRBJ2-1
TGTGCCAGCAGTCCGCTCTCCGGGACAGAAGACAATGAGCAGTTCTTC
CASSPLSGTEDNEQFF
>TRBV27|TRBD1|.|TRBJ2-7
TGTGCCAGCAGGCAGGGGGCGTTCTGGCGGTACGAGCAGTACTTC
CASRQGAFWRYEQYF
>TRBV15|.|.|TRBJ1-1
TGTGCCACCAGCATCCCCTTCGGGAACACTGAAGCTTTCTTT
CATSIPFGNTEAFF
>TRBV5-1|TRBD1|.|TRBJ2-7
TGCGCCAGCAGCTTGGCCTGGCAGGGGGACGAGCAGTACTTC
CASSLAWQGDEQYF
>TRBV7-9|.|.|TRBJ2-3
TGTGCCAGCAGCGCGCAGGGACATAGCACAGATACGCAGTATTTT
CASSAQGHSTDTQYF
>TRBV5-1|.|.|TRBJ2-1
TGCGCCAGCAGCTTGGAGACCGGGCCCTCAATCGACAATGAGCAGTTCTTC
CASSLETGPSIDNEQFF
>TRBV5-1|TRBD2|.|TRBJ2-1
TGCGCCAGCAGCGGCGCTAGCGGGAATTACAATGAGCAGTTCTTC
CASSGASGNYNEQFF
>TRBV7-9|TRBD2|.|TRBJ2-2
TGTGCCACCGCATTCAGACTAGCGGGAGTTAAAACCGGGGAGCTGTTTTTT
CATAFRLAGVKTGELFF
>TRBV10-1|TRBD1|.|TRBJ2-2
TGCGCCAGCAGTAGGGACAGGGGGTACACCGGGGAGCTGTTTTTT
CASSRDRGYTGELFF
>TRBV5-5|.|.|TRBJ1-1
TGTGCCAGCAGCTTGCAGCCGGGACTGCGGACTGAAGCTTTCTTT
CASSLQPGLRTEAFF
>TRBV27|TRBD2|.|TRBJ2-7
TGTGCCAGCAGGAAATTAGCGGGAGGGCCTCAGGACGAGCAGTACTTC
CASRKLAGGPQDEQYF
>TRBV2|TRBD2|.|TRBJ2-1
TGTGCCAGCAGTGAATTGCGGGAGGGGTTCGACGAGCAGTTCTTC
CASSELREGFDEQFF
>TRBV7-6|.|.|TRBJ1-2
TGTGCCAGCAGCTGGGGCCCAGGAGATGGCTACACCTTC
CASSWGPGDGYTF
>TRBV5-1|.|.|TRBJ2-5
TGCGCCAGCAGCTTGGATTGGGCAAAACTAAATCGGCCAGAGACCCAGTACTTC
CASSLDWAKLNRPETQYF
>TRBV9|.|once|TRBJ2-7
TGTGCCAGCAGCTCTGGGGACGGAAGCTTCTACGAGCAGTACTTC
CASSSGDGSFYEQYF
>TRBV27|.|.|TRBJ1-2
TGTGCCAGCAGTTTCGGCGGCGGGGACTATGGCTACACCTTC
CASSFGGGDYGYTF
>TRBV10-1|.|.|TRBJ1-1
TGCGCCAGCATAGGGGACTCGAACACTGAAGCTTTCTTT
CASIGDSNTEAFF
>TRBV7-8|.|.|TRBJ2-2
TGTGCCAGCAGCTATAGCGGACCCACCGGGGAGCTGTTTTTT
CASSYSGPTGELFF
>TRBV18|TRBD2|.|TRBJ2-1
TGTGCCAGCTCACCACTAGCGGGAGAAAGGGATGAGCAGTTCTTC
CASSPLAGERDEQFF
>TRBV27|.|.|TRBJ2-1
TGTGCCAGCGGCCATGGGCCGGGATCGGCATACAATGAGCAGTTCTTC
CASGHGPGSAYNEQFF
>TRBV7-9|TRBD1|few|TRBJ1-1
TGTGCCAGCAGCGTGGGACAGGGAACTGAAGCTTTCTTT
CASSVGQGTEAFF
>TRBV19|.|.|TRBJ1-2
TGTGCCAGTAGTCCCCCCCAAAGGACTGGCTACACCTTC
CASSPPQRTGYTF
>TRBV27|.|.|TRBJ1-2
TGTGCCAGCAGTTCCTGGGGGGCGAATGGCTACACCTTC
CASSSWGANGYTF
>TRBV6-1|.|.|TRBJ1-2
TGTGCCAGCACTTCCCAGCGGTCTGCCCTCTATGGCTACACCTTC
CASTSQRSALYGYTF
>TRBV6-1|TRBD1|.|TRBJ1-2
TGTGCCAGCAGTGAAGCGGACAGGGCGGGCTATGGCTACACCTTC
CASSEADRAGYGYTF
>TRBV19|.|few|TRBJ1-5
TGTGCCAGTAGTACAACCGACCGGGACTTCAATCAGCCCCAGCATTTT
CASSTTDRDFNQPQHF
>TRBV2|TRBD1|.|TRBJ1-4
TGTGCCAGCAGTGAATGGGGGACAGGGGAAAAACTGTTTTTT
CASSEWGTGEKLFF
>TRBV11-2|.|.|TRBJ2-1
TGTGCCAGCTTGGGCGTATACAATGAGCAGTTCTTC
CASLGVYNEQFF
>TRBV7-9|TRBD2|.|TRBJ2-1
TGTGCCAGCCCCCCCCTAAGTAGCGGGGTGGGGAGCTACAATGAGCAGTTCTTC
CASPPLSSGVGSYNEQFF
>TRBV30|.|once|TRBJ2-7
TGTGCCTGGAGTACCACCGGGTCCTGGTTTTCCGAGCAGTACTTC
CAWSTTGSWFSEQYF
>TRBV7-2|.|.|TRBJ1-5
TGTGCCAGCAGCTTAGCGGGGGCAGCGTATAGCAATCAGCCCCAGCATTTT
CASSLAGAAYSNQPQHF
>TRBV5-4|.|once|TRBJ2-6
TGTGCCAGCAGGTTCGTCGGGGCCAACGTCCTGACTTTC
CASRFVGANVLTF
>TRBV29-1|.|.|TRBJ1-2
TGCAGCGTTCCCTCGGCAGGGGACTACTATGGCTACACCTTC
CSVPSAGDYYGYTF
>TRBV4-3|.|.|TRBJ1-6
TGCGCCAGCAGCCAAGCCAGGAGCTCCTATAATTCACCCCTCCACTTT
CASSQARSSYNSPLHF
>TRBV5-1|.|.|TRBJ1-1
TGCGCCAGCAGCCCAGGGAGGGAAGCTTTCTTT
CASSPGREAFF
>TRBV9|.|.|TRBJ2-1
TGTGCCAGCAGCGCAGATACGGGACGATTAAACAATGAGCAGTTCTTC
CASSADTGRLNNEQFF
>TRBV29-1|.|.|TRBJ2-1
TGCAGCGTTGACGGGTCTAGCGAACGGAATGAGCAGTTCTTC
CSVDGSSERNEQFF
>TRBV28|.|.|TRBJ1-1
TGTGCCAGCAGTTTATCCGCCCGGGGGACTGAAGCTTTCTTT
CASSLSARGTEAFF
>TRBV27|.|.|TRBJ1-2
TGTGCCAGCAGTTTATCGGGCAGGAGTAACTTCGTTAATGGCTACACCTTC
CASSLSGRSNFVNGYTF
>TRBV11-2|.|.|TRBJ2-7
TGTGCCAGCAGCTTACATCACACCTACTCCTACGAGCAGTACTTC
CASSLHHTYSYEQYF
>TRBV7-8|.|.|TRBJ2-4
TGTGCCAGCAGCTTAGGAGGCCCACTTGAAGGTTACATTCAGTACTTC
CASSLGGPLEGYIQYF
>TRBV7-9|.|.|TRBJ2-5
TGTGCCAGCAGTCTTATGACGATATTGGAGTACCAAGAGACCCAGTACTTC
CASSLMTILEYQETQYF
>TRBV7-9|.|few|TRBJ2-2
TGTGCCAGCAGCCCCCTACGAGGCCGGACCGGGGAGCTGTTTTTT
CASSPLRGRTGELFF
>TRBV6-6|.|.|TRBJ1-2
TGTGCCAGCGTAATATGGGACGGATATAACTATGGCTACACCTTC
CASVIWDGYNYGYTF
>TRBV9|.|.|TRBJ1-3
TGTGCCAGCAGCGTCTCGGGGGCCGTTGGAAACACCATATATTTT
CASSVSGAVGNTIYF
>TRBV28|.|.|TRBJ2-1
TGTGCCAGCAGTTTCTCTGAGAGCTCCTACAATGAGCAGTTCTTC
CASSFSESSYNEQFF
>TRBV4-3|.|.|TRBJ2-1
TGCGCCAGCAGCCAAACGTGGCCAAACACCCTCCTCTTC
CASSQTWPNTLLF
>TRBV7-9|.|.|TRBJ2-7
TGTGCCAGCAGTCATCTAGAGTACTACGAGCAGTACTTC
CASSHLEYYEQYF
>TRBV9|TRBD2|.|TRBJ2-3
TGTGCCAGCAGTTACTACGGGGGAGGGACGGCAGATACGCAGTATTTT
CASSYYGGGTADTQYF
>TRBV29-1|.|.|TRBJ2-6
TGCAGCGTTGTTAGCGTTCCTGGGGCCAACGTCCTGACTTTC
CSVVSVPGANVLTF
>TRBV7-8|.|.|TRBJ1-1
TGTGCCAGCAGCTCGGGGGGCCTCATGAACACTGAAGCTTTCTTT
CASSSGGLMNTEAFF
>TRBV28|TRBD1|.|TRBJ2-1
TGTGCCAGCAGTTTTCGGCAGGGGGCAGGTGAGCAGTTCTTC
CASSFRQGAGEQFF
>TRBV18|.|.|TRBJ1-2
TGTGCCAGCTCACCAAGGGACACTCCCGGCTACACCTTC
CASSPRDTPGYTF
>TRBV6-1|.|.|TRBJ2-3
TGTGCCAGCAGTGAAGGCCAGCTATTCCCCCCTACGCAGTATTTT
CASSEGQLFPPTQYF
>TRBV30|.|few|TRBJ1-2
TGTGCCTGGGGCCCCAGGGTAGGCTATGGCTACACCTTC
CAWGPRVGYGYTF
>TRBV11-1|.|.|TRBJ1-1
TGTGCCAGCAGCTTAGGCAGGCAGGTTACTGAAGCTTTCTTT
CASSLGRQVTEAFF
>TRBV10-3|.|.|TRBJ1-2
TGTGCCATCAGTGACCTCAGGGGAGAGGATGGCTACACCTTC
CAISDLRGEDGYTF
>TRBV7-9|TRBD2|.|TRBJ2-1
TGTGCCAGCAGCTTAGCGGGGCTAGCGGGGGACAATGAGCAGTTCTTC
CASSLAGLAGDNEQFF